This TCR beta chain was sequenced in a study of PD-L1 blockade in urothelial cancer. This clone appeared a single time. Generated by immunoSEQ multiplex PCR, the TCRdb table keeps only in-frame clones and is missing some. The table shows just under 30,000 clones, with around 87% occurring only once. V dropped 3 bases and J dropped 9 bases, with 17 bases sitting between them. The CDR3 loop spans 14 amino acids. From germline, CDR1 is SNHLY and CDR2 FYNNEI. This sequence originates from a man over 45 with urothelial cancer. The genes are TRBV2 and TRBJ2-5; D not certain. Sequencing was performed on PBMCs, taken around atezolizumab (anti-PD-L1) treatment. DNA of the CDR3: TGTGCCAGCAGTGACCTGACGGCCGAGGTGGCCCAGTACTTC. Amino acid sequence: CASSDLTAEVAQYF.